Reported below is one T cell receptor (beta chain). The antigen is undetermined. The data originate from a study of shared clonotypes between healthy human individuals. Among the donors, all were Caucasian adults who lived in Nashville, Tennessee. CD4+ cells were split into CD45RA+ naive and CD45RA-negative memory subsets. V dropped 1 base and J dropped 8 bases, with 18 bases sitting between them. This CDR3 is built from 16 residues. From germline, CDR1 is SGHTA and CDR2 FQGTGA. Genomic DNA belonging to each subset was distributed in equal measure over several immunoSEQ plates. Produced via immunoSEQ multiplex PCR; TCRdb's table is partial and in-frame only. In the table there are around 990,000 clones, around 77% of which are singletons. Study observations and caveats: Clonotypes shared by all four sorted-subset donors had higher generation probabilities than non-shared clonotypes.

The chain carries TRBV7-3 and TRBJ2-1, with D maybe TRBD2 (7 bases). Material: memory CD4+ T cells from PBMCs. Noted subset: CD45RA-negative fraction. The sequence was collected from a man younger than 35 in good health. Some clones in this sample may be carry-over from other donors' samples. CDR3 protein: CASSLIGGRSGDEQFF. The CDR3 nucleotides are TGTGCCAGCAGCTTAATCGGGGGGCGCAGCGGAGATGAGCAGTTCTTC.